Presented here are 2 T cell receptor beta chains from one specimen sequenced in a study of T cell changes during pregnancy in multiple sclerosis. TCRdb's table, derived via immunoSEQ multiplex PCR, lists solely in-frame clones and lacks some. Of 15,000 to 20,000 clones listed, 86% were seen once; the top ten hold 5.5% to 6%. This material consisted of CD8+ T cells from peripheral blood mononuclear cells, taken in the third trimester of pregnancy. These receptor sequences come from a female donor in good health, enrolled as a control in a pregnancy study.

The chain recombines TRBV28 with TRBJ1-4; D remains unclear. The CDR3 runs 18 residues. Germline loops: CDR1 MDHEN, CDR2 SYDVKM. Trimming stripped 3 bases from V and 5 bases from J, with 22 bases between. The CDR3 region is CASSFIAFYLPQNEKLFF. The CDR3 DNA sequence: TGTGCCAGCAGTTTTATAGCATTTTACCTACCCCAGAATGAAAAACTGTTTTTT.

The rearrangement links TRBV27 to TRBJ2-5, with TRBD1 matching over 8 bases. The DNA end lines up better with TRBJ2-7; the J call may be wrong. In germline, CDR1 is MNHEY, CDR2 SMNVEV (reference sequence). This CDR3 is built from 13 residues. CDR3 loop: CASSPDRVYEQYF. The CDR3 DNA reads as TGTGCCAGCAGCCCGGACAGGGTCTACGAGCAGTACTTC.